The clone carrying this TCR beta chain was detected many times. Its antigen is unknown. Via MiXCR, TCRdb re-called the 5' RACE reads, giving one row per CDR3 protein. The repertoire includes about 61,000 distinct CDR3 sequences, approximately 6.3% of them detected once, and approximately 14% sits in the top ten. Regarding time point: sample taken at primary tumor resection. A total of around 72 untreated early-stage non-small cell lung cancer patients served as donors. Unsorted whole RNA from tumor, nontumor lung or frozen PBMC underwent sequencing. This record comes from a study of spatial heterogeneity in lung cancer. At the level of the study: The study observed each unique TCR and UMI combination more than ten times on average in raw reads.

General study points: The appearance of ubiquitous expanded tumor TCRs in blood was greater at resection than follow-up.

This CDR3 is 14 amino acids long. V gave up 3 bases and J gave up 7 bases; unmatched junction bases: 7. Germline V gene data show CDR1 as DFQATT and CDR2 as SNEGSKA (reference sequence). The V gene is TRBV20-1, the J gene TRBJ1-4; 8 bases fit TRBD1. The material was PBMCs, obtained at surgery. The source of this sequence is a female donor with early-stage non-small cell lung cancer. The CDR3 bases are TGCAGTGCTAGCCAGGGGGCGCTGAGTGAAAAACTGTTTTTT. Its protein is CSASQGALSEKLFF.